The 19 T cell receptor beta chains listed next were all sequenced from one sample in a study of shared clonotypes between healthy human individuals. Some clones are missing from TCRdb's copy, which holds only in-frame ones; the method was immunoSEQ multiplex PCR. The sample shows about 650,000 clones, around 95% of them seen only once. Naivety among CD8 cells was defined by CD45RO negativity and positive CCR7 selection, thereby excluding terminally differentiated effector memory CD45RA+ cells. What was sequenced was naive CD8+ T cells sorted from blood. These receptors all stem from a woman in her thirties in good health.

The chain has TRBV15 and TRBJ1-5; D is possibly TRBD1 (5 bases). Germline CDR1 and CDR2: LNHNV and YYDKDF (reference sequence). The length of the CDR3 is 13 residues. With 5 bases removed from V and 10 bases from J, the gap between germline ends came to 15 bases. In DNA form, the CDR3 reads TGTGCCACCAGCTCCAGGGTTTACGGACCCCAGCATTTT. Protein sequence: CATSSRVYGPQHF.

V usage is TRBV30 and J usage is TRBJ1-5; no clear D. CDR1 and CDR2 (germline): GTSNPN, SVGIG (reference sequence). CDR3 length: 13 amino acids. Trimming removed 2 bases at V and 2 bases at J, with 7 bases between. The CDR3: CAWSSVGNQPQHF. The CDR3 DNA reads as TGTGCCTGGAGTTCCGTTGGCAATCAGCCCCAGCATTTT.

The rearrangement uses TRBV6-5 and TRBJ2-7, with D tentatively TRBD2 (5 bases). CDR3 length equals 15 residues. V was shortened by 6 bases and J by 2 bases, with 17 bases between the two germline ends. Per the germline V gene, CDR1 is MNHEY and CDR2 is SVGAGI. CDR3 protein: CASSPISGSPYEQYF. The CDR3 DNA follows: TGTGCCAGCAGCCCCATTTCGGGGTCCCCCTACGAGCAGTACTTC.

This clone is a singleton in its sample. The chain couples TRBV28 to TRBJ2-1; D is undetermined. Germline loops: CDR1 MDHEN, CDR2 SYDVKM. The CDR3 is made up of 13 amino acids. Between the trimmed V and J ends, which lost 3 bases and 7 bases, there was a span of 10 bases. CDR3 amino acids: CASSLGLVNEQFF. CDR3 coding DNA: TGTGCCAGCAGTTTGGGTCTGGTTAATGAGCAGTTCTTC.

The V gene is TRBV7-9, the J gene TRBJ2-3, with TRBD1 identical over 7 bases. J was trimmed by 4 bases and V by 2 bases; bases with no gene match: 6. The CDR3 loop spans 15 amino acids. CDR1 is SEHNR, CDR2 FQNEAQ, per germline (reference sequence). The DNA for the CDR3 is TGTGCCAGCAGCTTATCTGACGGACAGGCAGATACGCAGTATTTT. Its protein product is CASSLSDGQADTQYF.

This clone was detected once. This chain links TRBV29-1 with TRBJ2-1; 15 nucleotides line up with TRBD2. The CDR3 sequence is 16 residues long. J gave up 9 bases and V 3 bases, and 9 bases lay outside the gene matches. Germline V lookup: CDR1 SQVTM, CDR2 ANQGSEA. The CDR3 sequence: CSVDLGLAGGGSEQFF. As DNA, the CDR3 is TGCAGCGTTGACCTGGGACTAGCGGGAGGTGGTAGTGAGCAGTTCTTC.

This sequence joins TRBV4-1 and TRBJ2-1; D gene uncertain. This CDR3 is built from 15 residues. V lost 1 base and J 0 bases, leaving 7 bases between the germline ends. Germline CDR1 is MGHRA and CDR2 is YSYEKL. The CDR3 is CASSQGPRSYNEQFF. DNA of the CDR3: TGCGCCAGCAGCCAAGGACCTCGCTCCTACAATGAGCAGTTCTTC.

Only one count was recorded for this clone. This sequence joins TRBV27 and TRBJ2-1; TRBD2 agrees at 9 bases. Per the germline V gene, CDR1 is MNHEY and CDR2 is SMNVEV (reference sequence). This CDR3 is built from 15 residues. J gave up 8 bases and V 3 bases, and 8 bases lay outside the gene matches. The CDR3 DNA sequence: TGTGCCAGCAGTTTTGGCGGGAGGGCCGGGTATGAGCAGTTCTTC. It yields the protein CASSFGGRAGYEQFF.

V gene TRBV5-1 combines with J gene TRBJ2-1; D is uncertain. CDR3 length: 13 amino acids. CDR1 is SGHRS, CDR2 YFSETQ, per germline. V was cut by 2 bases and J by 7 bases, with 10 bases left in between. The CDR3 bases are TGCGCCAGCAGCTTCGTGACTCGTAATGAGCAGTTCTTC. Translating it yields CASSFVTRNEQFF.

This rearrangement joins TRBV4-1 to TRBJ1-6; D unresolved. The germline V gene encodes CDR1 MGHRA and CDR2 YSYEKL. V lost 2 bases and J lost 9, with 17 bases in between. This CDR3 has 16 amino acids. The CDR3 coding sequence is TGCGCCAGCAGCCAAACCCAGGCAGCCTCGGGTTCACCCCTCCACTTT. It is translated as CASSQTQAASGSPLHF.

The V and J genes are TRBV5-6 and TRBJ2-7, with a weak D call TRBD2 (6 bases). V was pared by 1 base and J by 7 bases, with 15 bases between. The germline V gene has CDR1 SGHDT and CDR2 YYEEEE. This CDR3 is 14 amino acids long. CDR3 nucleotide sequence: TGTGCCAGCAGCTTGATGGAGGGGTTCGGGGAGCAGTACTTC. Translating it yields CASSLMEGFGEQYF.

The rearrangement links TRBV27 to TRBJ2-1; TRBD2 aligns across 13 bases. Trimming cost V 7 bases and J 9 bases; bases outside gene matches: 9. Germline CDR1 MNHEY, CDR2 SMNVEV (reference sequence). The CDR3 totals 15 residues. The CDR3 DNA reads as TGTGCCAGCACACCTGGGACTAGCGGGAAGGTTGAGCAGTTCTTC. Translated: CASTPGTSGKVEQFF.

CDR3 amino acids: CASRPFPATNEKLFF. CDR3 nucleotide sequence: TGTGCCAGCAGACCCTTCCCGGCAACTAATGAAAAACTGTTTTTT. The chain is built from TRBV6-5 and TRBJ1-4; the D is unclear. Germline V gene sequence: CDR1 MNHEY, CDR2 SVGAGI. Trimming took 6 bases from V and 0 from J, leaving 11 bases between them. This CDR3 region has 15 residues.

The chain carries TRBV19 and TRBJ1-4; D not certain. The CDR3 loop spans 14 amino acids. Germline values: CDR1 LNHDA, CDR2 SQIVND (reference sequence). Trimming shortened V by 3 bases and J by 7 bases, and 12 bases separated the two germline ends. The CDR3 loop reads CASSIVRSREKLFF. CDR3 nucleotides: TGTGCCAGTAGTATCGTCAGGTCGCGTGAAAAACTGTTTTTT.

This chain connects TRBV7-9 to TRBJ2-1, with 7 nucleotides matching TRBD2. This CDR3 has 15 amino acids. CDR1 SEHNR and CDR2 FQNEAQ come from the germline V gene (reference sequence). Germline trimming cut 3 bases from V and 2 bases from J; bases unmatched to any gene: 4. Here the CDR3 reads CASSFGLVPYNEQFF. The CDR3 nucleotides read TGTGCCAGCAGCTTTGGACTAGTACCCTACAATGAGCAGTTCTTC.

CDR3 sequence reads: CSSSRDGGTSYGYTF. The DNA of the CDR3 is TGCAGCTCCTCCCGCGACGGCGGAACTTCGTATGGCTACACCTTC. The chain combines TRBV29-1 with TRBJ1-2, with D unclear. The length of the CDR3 is 15 residues. V dropped 8 bases and J dropped 5 bases, with 24 bases sitting between them. Germline values: CDR1 SQVTM, CDR2 ANQGSEA.

The V and J genes are TRBV10-3 and TRBJ2-1; 8 bases are a match to TRBD1. V shed 6 bases, J shed 6 bases, and the junction held 10 bases outside the gene matches. The CDR3 extends over 15 amino acids. Germline V gene data show CDR1 as ENHRY and CDR2 as SYGVKD. CDR3 residues: CAISKPGQGRNEQFF. The CDR3 bases are TGTGCCATCAGCAAACCAGGACAGGGCCGCAATGAGCAGTTCTTC.

The chain carries TRBV5-5 and TRBJ2-7; no clear D. V lost 0 bases and J 4 bases, leaving 14 bases between the germline ends. This CDR3 region has 15 residues. CDR1 SGHKS and CDR2 YYEKEE come from the germline V gene (reference sequence). CDR3 bases: TGTGCCAGCAGCTTGGTTCAGGCAGGCGGATACGAGCAGTACTTC. Amino acid sequence: CASSLVQAGGYEQYF.

The rearrangement uses TRBV4-2 and TRBJ2-3; 8 nucleotides line up with TRBD2. Per germline, CDR1 LGHNA and CDR2 YNFKEQ. This CDR3 is built from 16 residues. J was trimmed by 4 bases and V by 0 bases; bases with no gene match: 6. The CDR3 region has the DNA TGTGCCAGCAGCCAAGAAGAGGGACTAGTAGCAGATACGCAGTATTTT. This codes for CASSQEEGLVADTQYF.